This TCR beta chain was observed in a study of blood T cells in healthy people across ages. For the second PCR, which ran for about 6 to 11 cycles, a sample-barcoded 5' primer and a J-beta primer mix were used. TCRdb processed the 5' RACE reads anew with MiXCR; each CDR3 protein has one entry. The sample consists of roughly 1.9 million distinct CDR3 sequences, about two fifths of them appearing once. Germline CDR1 reads SGHRS; CDR2 reads YFSETQ. The CDR3 has 13 residues. V lost 5 bases and J lost 3, with 12 bases in between. Material: blood. The receptor comes from a human donor in good health. The V call is TRBV5-1, the J call TRBJ2-7; D not certain. CDR3 loop: CASSGDGYYEQYF. In nucleotides, the CDR3 is TGCGCCAGCAGTGGAGACGGATACTACGAGCAGTACTTC.